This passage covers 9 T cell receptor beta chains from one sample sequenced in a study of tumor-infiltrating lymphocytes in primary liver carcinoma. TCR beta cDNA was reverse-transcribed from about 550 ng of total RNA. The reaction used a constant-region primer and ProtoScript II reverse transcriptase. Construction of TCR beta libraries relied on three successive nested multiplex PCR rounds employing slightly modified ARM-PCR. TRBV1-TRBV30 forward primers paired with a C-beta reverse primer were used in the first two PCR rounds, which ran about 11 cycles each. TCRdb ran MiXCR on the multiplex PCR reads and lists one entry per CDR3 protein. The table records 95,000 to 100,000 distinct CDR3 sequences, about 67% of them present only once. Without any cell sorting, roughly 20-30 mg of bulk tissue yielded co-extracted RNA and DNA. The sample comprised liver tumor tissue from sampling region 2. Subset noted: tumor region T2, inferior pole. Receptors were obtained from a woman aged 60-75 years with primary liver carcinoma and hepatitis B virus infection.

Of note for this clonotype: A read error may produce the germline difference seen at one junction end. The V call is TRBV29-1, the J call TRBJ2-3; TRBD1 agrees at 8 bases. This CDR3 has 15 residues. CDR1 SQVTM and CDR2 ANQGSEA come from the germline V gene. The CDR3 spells CNVEDRRTGTDTQYF. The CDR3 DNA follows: TGCAACGTTGAAGATCGACGGACAGGGACTGATACGCAGTATTTT.

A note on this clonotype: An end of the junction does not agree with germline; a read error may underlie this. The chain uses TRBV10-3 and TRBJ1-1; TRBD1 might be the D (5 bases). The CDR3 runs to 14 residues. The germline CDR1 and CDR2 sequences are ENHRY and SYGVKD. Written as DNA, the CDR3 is TGTGCCGTCAAGGCGAGGTCGCAGGACACTGAAGCTATCTTT. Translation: CAVKARSQDTEAIF.

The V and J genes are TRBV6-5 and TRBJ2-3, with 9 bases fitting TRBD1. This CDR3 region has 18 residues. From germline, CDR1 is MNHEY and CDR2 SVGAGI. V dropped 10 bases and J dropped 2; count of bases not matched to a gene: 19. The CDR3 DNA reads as TGTGCCACCAGGTCCCATGGGACAGGGTTTGGGCACACAGATACGCAGTATTTT. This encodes CATRSHGTGFGHTDTQYF.

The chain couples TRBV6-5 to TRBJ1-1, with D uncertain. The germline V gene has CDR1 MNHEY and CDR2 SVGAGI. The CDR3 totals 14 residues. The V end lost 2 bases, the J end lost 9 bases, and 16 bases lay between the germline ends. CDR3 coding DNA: TGTGCCAGCAGTTACCGAAGGTTGGGGAGTAAAGCTTTCTTT. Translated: CASSYRRLGSKAFF.

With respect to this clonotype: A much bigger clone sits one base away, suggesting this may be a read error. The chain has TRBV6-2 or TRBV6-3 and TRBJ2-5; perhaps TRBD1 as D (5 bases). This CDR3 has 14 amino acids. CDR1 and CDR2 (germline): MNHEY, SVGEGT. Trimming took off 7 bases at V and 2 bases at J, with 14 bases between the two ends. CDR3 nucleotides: TGTGCCAGCACCTATAGGGGCGCACAAGAGACCCAGTACTTC. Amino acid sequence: CASTYRGAQETQYF.

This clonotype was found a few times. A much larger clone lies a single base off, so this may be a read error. DNA of the CDR3: TGTGCCAGCAGTTACAACTTACGACAGAACATTGAAGCTTTCTTT. Translated: CASSYNLRQNIEAFF. This chain joins TRBV6-5 and TRBJ1-1, with D possibly TRBD1 on 5 matching bases. Looked up from germline, CDR1 is MNHEY and CDR2 is SVGAGI. This CDR3 region has 15 residues.

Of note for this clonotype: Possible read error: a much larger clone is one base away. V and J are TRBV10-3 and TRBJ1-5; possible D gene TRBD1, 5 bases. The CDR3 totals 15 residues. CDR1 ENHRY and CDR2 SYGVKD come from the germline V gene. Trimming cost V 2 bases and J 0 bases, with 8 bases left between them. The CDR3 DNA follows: TGTGCCATCAGTGAGCTGGGGGATAGCAATCAGCCCCAGCATTTT. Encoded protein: CAISELGDSNQPQHF.

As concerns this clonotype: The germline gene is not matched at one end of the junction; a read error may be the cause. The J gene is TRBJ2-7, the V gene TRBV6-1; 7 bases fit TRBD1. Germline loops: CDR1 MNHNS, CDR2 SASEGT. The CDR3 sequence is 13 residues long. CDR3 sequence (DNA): TGTGCCAGCAGTCCCCGGACAGGATTGGAGCATTACTTC. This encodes CASSPRTGLEHYF.

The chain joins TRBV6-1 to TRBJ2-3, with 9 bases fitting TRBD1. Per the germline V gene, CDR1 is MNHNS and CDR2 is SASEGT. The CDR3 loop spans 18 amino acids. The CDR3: CVISDLNATGGVQDTQYF. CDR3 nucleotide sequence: TGTGTCATCAGTGACCTTAATGCGACAGGGGGGGTTCAAGATACGCAGTATTTT.